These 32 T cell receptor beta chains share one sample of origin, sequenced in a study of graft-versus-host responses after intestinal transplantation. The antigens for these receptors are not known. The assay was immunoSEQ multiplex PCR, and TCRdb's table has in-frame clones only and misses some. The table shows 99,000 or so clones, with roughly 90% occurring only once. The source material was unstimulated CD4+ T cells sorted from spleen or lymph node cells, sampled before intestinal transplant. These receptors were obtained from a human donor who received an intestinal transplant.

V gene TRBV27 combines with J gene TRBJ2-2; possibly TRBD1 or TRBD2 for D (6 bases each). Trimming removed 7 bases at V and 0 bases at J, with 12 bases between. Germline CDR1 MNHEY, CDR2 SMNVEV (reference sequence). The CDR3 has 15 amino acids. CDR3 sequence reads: CASKAGGPNTGELFF. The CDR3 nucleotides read TGTGCCAGCAAAGCTGGGGGGCCGAACACCGGGGAGCTGTTTTTT.

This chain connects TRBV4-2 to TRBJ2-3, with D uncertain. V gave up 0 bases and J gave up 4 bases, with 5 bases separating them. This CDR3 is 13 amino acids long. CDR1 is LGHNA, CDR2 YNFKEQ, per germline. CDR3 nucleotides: TGTGCCAGCAGCCAAGATTCCGCAGATACGCAGTATTTT. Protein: CASSQDSADTQYF.

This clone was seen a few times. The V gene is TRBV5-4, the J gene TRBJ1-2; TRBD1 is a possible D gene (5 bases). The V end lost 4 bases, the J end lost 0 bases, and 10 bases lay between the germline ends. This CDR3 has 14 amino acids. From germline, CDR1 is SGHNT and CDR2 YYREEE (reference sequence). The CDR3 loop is CASSGDSTNYGYTF. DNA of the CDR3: TGTGCCAGCAGCGGGGACTCAACTAACTATGGCTACACCTTC.

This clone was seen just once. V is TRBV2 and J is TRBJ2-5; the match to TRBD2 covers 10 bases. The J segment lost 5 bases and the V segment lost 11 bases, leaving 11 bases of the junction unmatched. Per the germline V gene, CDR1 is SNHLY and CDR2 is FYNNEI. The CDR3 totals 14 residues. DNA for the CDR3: TGTGCCGCCGGAGCGGGGGGGCCGAGGGAGACCCAGTACTTC. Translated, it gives CAAGAGGPRETQYF.

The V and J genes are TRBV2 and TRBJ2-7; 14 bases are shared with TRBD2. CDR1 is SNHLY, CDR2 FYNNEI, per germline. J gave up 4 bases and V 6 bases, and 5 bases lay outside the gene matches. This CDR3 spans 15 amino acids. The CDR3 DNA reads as TGTGCCAGCAGGACCGGACTAGCGGGAGGTTACGAGCAGTACTTC. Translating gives CASRTGLAGGYEQYF.

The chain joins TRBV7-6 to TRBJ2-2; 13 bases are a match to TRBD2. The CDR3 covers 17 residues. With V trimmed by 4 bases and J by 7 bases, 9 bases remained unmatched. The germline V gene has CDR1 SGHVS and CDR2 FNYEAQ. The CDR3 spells CASSSGLAGAMNGELFF. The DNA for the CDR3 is TGTGCCAGCAGCTCCGGACTAGCGGGAGCAATGAACGGGGAGCTGTTTTTT.

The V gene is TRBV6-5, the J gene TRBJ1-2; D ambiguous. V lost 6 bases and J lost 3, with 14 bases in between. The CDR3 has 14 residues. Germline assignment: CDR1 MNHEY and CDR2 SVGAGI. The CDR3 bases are TGTGCCAGCAGCCCGGCGGCCAAGGACTATGGCTACACCTTC. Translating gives CASSPAAKDYGYTF.

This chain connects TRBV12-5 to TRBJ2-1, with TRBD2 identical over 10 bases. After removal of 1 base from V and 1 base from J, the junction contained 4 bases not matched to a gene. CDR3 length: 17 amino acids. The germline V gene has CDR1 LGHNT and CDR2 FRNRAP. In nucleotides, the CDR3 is TGTGCTAGTGGTTTGGCTAGCGGGAGAACGTCCTACAATGAGCAGTTCTTC. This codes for CASGLASGRTSYNEQFF.

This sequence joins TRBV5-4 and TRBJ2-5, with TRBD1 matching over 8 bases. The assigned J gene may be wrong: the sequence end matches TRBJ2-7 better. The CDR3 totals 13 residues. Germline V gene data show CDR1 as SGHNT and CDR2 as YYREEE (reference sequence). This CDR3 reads CASSLDRDHEQYF. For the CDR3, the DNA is TGTGCCAGCAGCCTGGACAGGGACCACGAGCAGTACTTC.

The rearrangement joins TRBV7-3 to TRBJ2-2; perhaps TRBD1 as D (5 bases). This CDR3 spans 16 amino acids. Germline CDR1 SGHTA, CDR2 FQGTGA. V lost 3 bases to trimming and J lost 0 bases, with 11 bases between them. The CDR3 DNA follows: TGTGCCAGCAGCTTTCTCGGACAAGCGAACACCGGGGAGCTGTTTTTT. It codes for CASSFLGQANTGELFF. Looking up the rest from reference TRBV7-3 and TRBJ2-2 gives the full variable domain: GAGVSQTPSNKVTEKGKYVELRCDPISGHTALYWYRQSLGQGPEFLIYFQGTGAADDSGLPNDRFFAVRPEGSVSTLKIQRTERGDSAVYLCASSFLGQANTGELFFGEGSRLTVL.

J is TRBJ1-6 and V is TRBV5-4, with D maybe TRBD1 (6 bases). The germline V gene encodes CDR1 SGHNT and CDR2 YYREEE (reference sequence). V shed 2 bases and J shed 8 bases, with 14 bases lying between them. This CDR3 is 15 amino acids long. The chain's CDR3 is CASSFVGGKDSPLHF. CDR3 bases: TGTGCCAGCAGCTTCGTCGGGGGCAAGGATTCACCCCTCCACTTT.

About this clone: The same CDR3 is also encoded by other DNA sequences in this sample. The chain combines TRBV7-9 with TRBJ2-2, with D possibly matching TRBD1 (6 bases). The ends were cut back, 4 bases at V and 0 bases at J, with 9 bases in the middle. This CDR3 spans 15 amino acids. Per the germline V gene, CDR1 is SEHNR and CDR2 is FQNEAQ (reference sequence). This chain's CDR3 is CASSSQGANTGELFF. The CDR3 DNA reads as TGTGCCAGCAGCTCACAGGGTGCGAACACCGGGGAGCTGTTTTTT.

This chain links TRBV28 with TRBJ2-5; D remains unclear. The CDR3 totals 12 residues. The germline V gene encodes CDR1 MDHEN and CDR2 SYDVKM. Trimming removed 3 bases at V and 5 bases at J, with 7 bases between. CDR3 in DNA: TGTGCCAGCAGTTTCCACGGGGAGACCCAGTACTTC. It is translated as CASSFHGETQYF.

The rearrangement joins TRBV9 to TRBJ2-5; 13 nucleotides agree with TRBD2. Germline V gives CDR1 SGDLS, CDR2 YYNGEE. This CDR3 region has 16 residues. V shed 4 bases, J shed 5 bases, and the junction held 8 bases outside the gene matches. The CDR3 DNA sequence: TGTGCCAGCAGCCGCACCGGGACTAGCGGGGTCGAGACCCAGTACTTC. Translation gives CASSRTGTSGVETQYF.

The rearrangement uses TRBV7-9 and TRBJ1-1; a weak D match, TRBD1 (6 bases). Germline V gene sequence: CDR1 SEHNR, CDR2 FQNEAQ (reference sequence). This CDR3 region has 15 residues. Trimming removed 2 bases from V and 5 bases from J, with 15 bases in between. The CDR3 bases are TGTGCCAGCAGCTTAAGTCTAGGGGGTGGGACTGAAGCTTTCTTT. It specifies CASSLSLGGGTEAFF.

The CDR3 reads CASTPGYGGNTDTQYF. The CDR3, as DNA: TGTGCCAGCACCCCGGGTTACGGGGGAAACACAGATACGCAGTATTTT. The V and J genes are TRBV27 and TRBJ2-3; a possible D gene is TRBD2 (6 bases). The germline V gene encodes CDR1 MNHEY and CDR2 SMNVEV (reference sequence). V dropped 7 bases and J dropped 2 bases, with 19 bases sitting between them. The CDR3 loop spans 16 amino acids.

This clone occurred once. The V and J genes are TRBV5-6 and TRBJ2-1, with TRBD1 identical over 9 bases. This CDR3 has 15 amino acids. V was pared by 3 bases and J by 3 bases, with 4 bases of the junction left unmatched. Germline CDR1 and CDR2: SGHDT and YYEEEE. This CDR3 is CASSYRDRVYNEQFF. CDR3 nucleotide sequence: TGTGCCAGCAGCTACCGGGACAGGGTCTACAATGAGCAGTTCTTC. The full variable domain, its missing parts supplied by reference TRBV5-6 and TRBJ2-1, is DAGVTQSPTHLIKTRGQQVTLRCSPKSGHDTVSWYQQALGQGPQFIFQYYEEEERQRGNFPDRFSGHQFPNYSSELNVNALLLGDSALYLCASSYRDRVYNEQFFGPGTRLTVL.

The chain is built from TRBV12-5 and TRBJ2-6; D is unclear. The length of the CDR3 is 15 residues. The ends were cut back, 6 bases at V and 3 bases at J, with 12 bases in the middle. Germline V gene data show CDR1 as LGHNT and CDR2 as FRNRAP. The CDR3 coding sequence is TGTGCTAGTGGGACGATGGGATTTGGGGCCAACGTCCTGACTTTC. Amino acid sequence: CASGTMGFGANVLTF.

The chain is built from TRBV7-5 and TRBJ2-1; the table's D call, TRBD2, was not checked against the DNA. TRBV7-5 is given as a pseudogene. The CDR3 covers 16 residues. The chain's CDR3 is CVRSSSFLWTYNEQFF. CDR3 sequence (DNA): TGTGTCAGAAGCTCTAGCTTTTTGTGGACCTACAATGAGCAGTTCTTC.

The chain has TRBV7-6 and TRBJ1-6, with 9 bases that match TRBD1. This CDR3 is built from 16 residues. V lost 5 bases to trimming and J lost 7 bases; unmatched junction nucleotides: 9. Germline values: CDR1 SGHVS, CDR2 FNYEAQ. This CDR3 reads CASSPGTGFENSPLHF. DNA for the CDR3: TGTGCCAGCAGCCCCGGGACAGGGTTTGAAAATTCACCCCTCCACTTT.

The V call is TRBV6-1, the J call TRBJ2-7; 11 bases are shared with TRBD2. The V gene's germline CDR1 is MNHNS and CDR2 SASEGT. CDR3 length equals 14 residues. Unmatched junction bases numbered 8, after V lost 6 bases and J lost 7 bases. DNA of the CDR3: TGTGCCAGCAGACTACTAGCGGGGGTATGGGAGCAGTACTTC. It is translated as CASRLLAGVWEQYF.

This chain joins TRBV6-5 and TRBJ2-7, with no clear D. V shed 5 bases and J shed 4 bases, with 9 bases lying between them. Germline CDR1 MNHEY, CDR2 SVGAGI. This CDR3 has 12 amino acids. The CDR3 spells CASSEISYEQYF. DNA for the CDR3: TGTGCCAGCAGTGAAATATCTTACGAGCAGTACTTC.

CDR3: CASSMGGLLNTEAFF. The CDR3 bases are TGTGCCAGTAGTATGGGAGGGCTTCTGAACACTGAAGCTTTCTTT. This chain uses TRBV19 with TRBJ1-1; D is unresolved. The germline V gene has CDR1 LNHDA and CDR2 SQIVND (reference sequence). CDR3 length: 15 amino acids. Trimming shortened V by 3 bases and J by 0 bases, and 11 bases separated the two germline ends.

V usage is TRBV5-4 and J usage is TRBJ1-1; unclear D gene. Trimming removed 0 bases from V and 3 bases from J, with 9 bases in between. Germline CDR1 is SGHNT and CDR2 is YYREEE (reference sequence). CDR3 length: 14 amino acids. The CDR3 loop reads CASSLGGRDTEAFF. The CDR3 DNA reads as TGTGCCAGCAGCTTGGGGGGTAGGGACACTGAAGCTTTCTTT.

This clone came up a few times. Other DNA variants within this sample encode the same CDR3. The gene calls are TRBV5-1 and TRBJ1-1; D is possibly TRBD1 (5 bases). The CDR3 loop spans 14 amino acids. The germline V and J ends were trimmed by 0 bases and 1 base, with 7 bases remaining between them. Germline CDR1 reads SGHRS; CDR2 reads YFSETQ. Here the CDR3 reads CASSLGGRNTEAFF. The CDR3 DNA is TGCGCCAGCAGCTTGGGGGGCCGGAACACTGAAGCTTTCTTT.

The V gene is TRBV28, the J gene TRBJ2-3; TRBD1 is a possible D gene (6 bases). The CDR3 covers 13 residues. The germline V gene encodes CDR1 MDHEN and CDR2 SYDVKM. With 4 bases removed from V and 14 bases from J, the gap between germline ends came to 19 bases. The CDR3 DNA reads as TGTGCCAGCAGTTCGGAGGCGGGCAGGGGCTGGTATTTT. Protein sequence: CASSSEAGRGWYF.

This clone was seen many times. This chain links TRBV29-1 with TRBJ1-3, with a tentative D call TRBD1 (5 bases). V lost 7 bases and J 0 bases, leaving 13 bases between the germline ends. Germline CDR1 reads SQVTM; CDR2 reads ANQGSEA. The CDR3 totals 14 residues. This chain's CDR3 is CSARDFGSGNTIYF. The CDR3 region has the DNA TGCAGCGCCCGGGACTTTGGCTCTGGAAACACCATATATTTT.

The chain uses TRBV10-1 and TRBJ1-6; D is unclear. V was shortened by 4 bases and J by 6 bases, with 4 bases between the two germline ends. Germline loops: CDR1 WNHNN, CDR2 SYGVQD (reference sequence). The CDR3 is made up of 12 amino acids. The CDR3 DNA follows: TGCGCCAGCAGTGTGGTTAATTCACCCCTCCACTTT. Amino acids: CASSVVNSPLHF.

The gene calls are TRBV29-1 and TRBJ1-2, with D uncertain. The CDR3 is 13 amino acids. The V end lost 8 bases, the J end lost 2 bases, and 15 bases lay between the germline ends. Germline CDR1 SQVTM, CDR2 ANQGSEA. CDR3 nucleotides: TGCAGCTTTTGGCTCAACGAGAACTATGGCTACACCTTC. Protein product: CSFWLNENYGYTF.

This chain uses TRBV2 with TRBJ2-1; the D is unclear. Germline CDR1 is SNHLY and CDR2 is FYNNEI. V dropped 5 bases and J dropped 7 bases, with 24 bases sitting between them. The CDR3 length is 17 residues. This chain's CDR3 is CASSSARLDRPRNEQFF. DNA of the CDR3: TGTGCCAGCAGTAGCGCGCGCCTGGACCGCCCGCGGAATGAGCAGTTCTTC. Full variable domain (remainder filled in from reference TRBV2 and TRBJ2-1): EPEVTQTPSHQVTQMGQEVILRCVPISNHLYFYWYRQILGQKVEFLVSFYNNEISEKSEIFDDQFSVERPDGSNFTLKIRSTKLEDSAMYFCASSSARLDRPRNEQFFGPGTRLTVL.

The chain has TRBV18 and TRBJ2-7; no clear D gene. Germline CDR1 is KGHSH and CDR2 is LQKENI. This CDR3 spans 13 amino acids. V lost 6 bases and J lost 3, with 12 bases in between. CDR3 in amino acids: CASSTVGGYEQYF. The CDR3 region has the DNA TGTGCCAGCTCTACTGTTGGCGGCTACGAGCAGTACTTC.

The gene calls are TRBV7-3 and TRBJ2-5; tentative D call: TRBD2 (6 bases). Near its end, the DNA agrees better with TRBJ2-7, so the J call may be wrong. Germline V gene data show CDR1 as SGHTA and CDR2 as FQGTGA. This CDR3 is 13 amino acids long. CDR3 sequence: CASSSGWGDEQYF. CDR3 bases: TGTGCCAGCAGCTCCGGCTGGGGGGACGAGCAGTACTTC.